The source of this T cell receptor beta chain is a study of regulatory T cells in long-lasting Graves disease listed by TCRdb under 2021. About the full investigation: Antithyroid drugs had been taken for less than 3 months by newly diagnosed Graves' disease patients. Persistent Graves' disease patients were compared with newly diagnosed Graves' disease patients by peripheral blood TCR sequencing and RNA sequencing. The study took place in China and was registered as a clinical trial. A total of roughly 35 samples underwent TCR sequencing, from roughly 13 patients with persistent Graves' disease and some 20 patients with newly diagnosed Graves' disease. Study-level results and caveats: Sequencing and analysis were restricted to the TCR beta chain. Patients with persistent disease shared more public clonotypes (around 2,500) than newly diagnosed patients did (approximately 1,000). Persistent Graves' disease patients showed lower TCR Shannon entropy and fewer highly expanded clones than newly diagnosed patients, suggesting clonal expansion. The small sample size was acknowledged by the authors as a limitation that may reduce accuracy. Persistent disease showed preferential use of TRBV28, TRBJ1-2 and TRBJ2-5, whereas newly diagnosed disease favored TRBV20-1 and TRBJ2-1. Peripheral blood alone was examined, since thyroid tissue, which constituted the primary lesion, could not be accessed.

From the germline V gene (reference sequence), CDR1 is MNHEY and CDR2 is SMNVEV. A distance of 9 bases separates the germline ends of V and J, which lose 10 bases and 0 bases respectively. The CDR3 measures 12 amino acids from cysteine to phenylalanine. Only the CDR3 DNA stays, 36 bases, in frame from base 1. This specimen's time point label, interpreted: newly diagnosed GD, antithyroid drugs for less than 3 months. RNA was extracted from PBMCs in TRIzol for both TCR sequencing and RNA sequencing. The diagnosis of Graves' disease was made according to American Thyroid Association guidelines. Patients for the study were recruited at an endocrinology department in Xi'an, China. Each patient gave roughly 10 milliliters of peripheral blood, collected in an EDTA anticoagulant tube. Ficoll Paque Plus density gradient separation was used to isolate PBMCs, and no further T cell sorting was done. RNA quality was checked with an Agilent 2100 Bioanalyzer and agarose gel, and concentration with a NanoDrop 2000.

This clonotype was picked up many times. Which antigen it targets is not known. No per-base quality is available; no much larger clone lies one base away. Library creation used multiplex PCR. Reads for this sample came from an Illumina HiSeq 4000. To build TCR beta libraries, CDR3 regions were amplified by Arm-PCR using iRepertoire HTBI primers. Before sequencing, the PCR products underwent gel purification. As for the original processing: Gene usage analysis of CDR3 amino acid clonotypes relied on the roughly 60 TRBV and about 13 TRBJ segments identified across samples. COPE and FqMerger were used to merge filtered high-quality paired reads into contigs. BLAST was used to align contigs to IMGT TRBV, TRBD and TRBJ reference genes, and CDR3 was defined according to IMGT. Any clonotype with a frequency above 0.1% was classified as a highly expanded clone. Shannon entropy served as the measure of repertoire diversity, while the Gini coefficient captured V-J evenness. A clonotype was considered public if more than one individual shared it. TCRdb reran the public reads through fastp at Q25 and MiXCR, keeping productive beta chains. Here each entry gathers all rows of one CDR3 protein and keeps the most common genes and DNA. The V and J calls come from TCRdb's annotation, not from the publication. The sample has hundreds of thousands of distinct CDR3 sequences on record, about 13% of them singletons. Jointly, the top ten make up approximately 9.3% of the sample.

This sample also belongs to another study, concerning T cells in Graves' hyperthyroidism and ophthalmopathy. The second study's authors report: Stable Graves' hyperthyroidism was defined as the absence of progression to ophthalmopathy over 18 months of follow-up. The hyperthyroidism patients were between 18 and 65 years old and newly diagnosed, with a disease duration of less than 2 months. Exclusion was applied to patients with uncontrolled infections, other autoimmune diseases, pregnancy or lactation. Diagnoses were based on clinical symptoms, serum thyroxine and TRAb, thyroid ultrasound and orbital computed tomography. The first round of RT-PCR for the TCR CDR3 was performed with the HTBI primer set and the Qiagen OneStep RT-PCR kit. Blood samples also contained most of the expanded thyroid clonotypes (frequency above 0.001), which suggests that blood repertoires may reflect thyroid immune responses. Ophthalmopathy was separated from stable hyperthyroidism by a 13 V-J signature model, with 85% to 90% sensitivity and about 81% specificity obtained in cross-validation and 80%/75% obtained in testing. In validation, progression to ophthalmopathy was predicted by the model with 70.59% sensitivity and 72.22% specificity, a median of roughly 6.4 months before onset. A discovery cohort of about 95 patients, fewer than 50 with Graves' ophthalmopathy and about 58 with stable Graves' hyperthyroidism, was used to find distinguishing TCR V-J signatures. Prospective prediction of ophthalmopathy was tested in an independent validation cohort consisting of fewer than 20 hyperthyroidism patients and approximately 16 patients who later progressed to ophthalmopathy. The 100 discovery patients were divided at random into training and test sets in a 7:3 ratio. The study also compared thyroid tissue and blood T-cell repertoires from roughly 6 Graves' hyperthyroidism patients. Once sampling was done, hyperthyroidism patients were given methimazole at a starting dose of 30 mg daily, whereas ophthalmopathy patients were given high-dose intravenous methylprednisolone. A second multiplex PCR round built the libraries, followed by size selection and purification. Sequencing of the libraries was done on an Illumina HiSeq2000 using paired-end 100 bp reads. Raw data were processed with SOAPnuke, discarding reads with adapters, uncalled bases, mean Phred below 15, or no exact constant-primer or identifier match. COPE v1.2.5 was used to merge the high-quality paired reads, and each unique nucleotide sequence was defined as a clonotype. Clonotypes were aligned to IMGT TRBV, TRBD and TRBJ reference segments using MiTCR v1.1. The analysis was restricted to V-J combinations with a frequency above 0.0001, which together covered just over 98% of the repertoires. The TCS score was defined as the ratio of F50 (clonal expansion) to E x V (chaos), calculated using BLOSUM62-based TCRdist between CDR3 peptides within each V-J. Welch's t-statistics and random forest reduced 500 to 550 V-J features to some 14, which were used in a naive Bayes classifier (R e1071). Sample size was not statistically predetermined, and investigators were not blinded to group allocation. The paper describes TCR Vbeta CDR3 sequencing of 120 to 150 peripheral blood samples, made up of 40 to 45 ophthalmopathy patients, around 73 hyperthyroidism patients and some 17 progressor patients.

The receptor's source is a man aged 30 to 45 with Graves disease. Donor details come from another sample of the same person, matched by shared clones. The rearranged segments are TRBV27 and TRBJ1-2; a weak D assignment points to TRBD1 (5 bases agree). Here the sequenced sample was peripheral blood mononuclear cells (PBMCs), taken at new diagnosis, from a patient treated with antithyroid drugs. The DNA reads as follows: TGTGCCACCCAACAGGCTAACTATGGCTACACCTTC. This gives the protein CATQQANYGYTF.